Following are 25 T cell receptor beta chains from one sample sequenced in a study of blood T cell repertoires in COVID-19. The table came from immunoSEQ multiplex PCR; TCRdb's copy has only in-frame clones and leaves some out. Of about 74,000 clones listed, about 87% are singletons. The sequencing sample was made of peripheral blood. The receptor set was obtained from a woman older than 75 with acute or convalescent COVID-19.

CDR3 in DNA: TGCGCCAGCAGCCCGACGACAGGGGGACAGGGAGCTTTCTTT. As protein: CASSPTTGGQGAFF. This chain links TRBV5-1 with TRBJ1-1; 9 bases align to TRBD1. The trim removed 4 bases at V and 10 bases at J, leaving 11 bases unmatched. Germline V CDR1 and CDR2: SGHRS, YFSETQ. The CDR3 length is 14 residues. Filled out from reference TRBV5-1 and TRBJ1-1, the complete variable domain reads KAGVTQTPRYLIKTRGQQVTLSCSPISGHRSVSWYQQTPGQGLQFLFEYFSETQRNKGNFPGRFSGRQFSNSRSEMNVSTLELGDSALYLCASSPTTGGQGAFFGQGTRLTVV.

The rearrangement links TRBV2 to TRBJ2-3; 12 positions agree with TRBD2. This CDR3 has 16 amino acids. Trimming at V came to 5 bases and at J to 4 bases, leaving 7 bases not matched to a gene. The germline CDR1 and CDR2 sequences are SNHLY and FYNNEI. The CDR3: CASSRETSGGSDTQYF. The CDR3 nucleotides read TGTGCCAGCAGTAGGGAGACTAGCGGGGGATCAGATACGCAGTATTTT.

The genes are TRBV30 and TRBJ2-3; D uncertain. Trimming left V 2 bases short and J 3 bases short, with 6 bases between. Germline CDR1 reads GTSNPN; CDR2 reads SVGIG (reference sequence). There are 12 residues in the CDR3. The CDR3 region has the DNA TGTGCCTGGAGTCTCAGGACAGATACGCAGTATTTT. Protein: CAWSLRTDTQYF.

This chain joins TRBV19 and TRBJ2-5; the D is unclear. In germline, CDR1 is LNHDA, CDR2 SQIVND (reference sequence). The CDR3 spans 13 residues. Trimming left V 3 bases short and J 2 bases short, with 7 bases between. Here the CDR3 reads CASSIGVQETQYF. Here the CDR3 DNA reads TGTGCCAGTAGTATCGGTGTTCAAGAGACCCAGTACTTC.

The rearrangement links TRBV5-1 to TRBJ2-7; weak D call: TRBD2 (5 bases). The germline gives CDR1 SGHRS, CDR2 YFSETQ. Between the trimmed V and J ends, which lost 0 bases and 2 bases, there was a span of 12 bases. The CDR3 loop spans 15 amino acids. CDR3 loop: CASSLEGGLTYEQYF. DNA for the CDR3: TGCGCCAGCAGCTTGGAGGGCGGGCTAACCTACGAGCAGTACTTC.

J is TRBJ2-7 and V is TRBV9, with 12 bases that match TRBD2. The CDR3 contains 15 residues. Germline-derived CDR1 and CDR2 are SGDLS and YYNGEE. Unmatched junction bases numbered 7, after V lost 2 bases and J lost 7 bases. The CDR3 DNA sequence: TGTGCCAGCAGCGTGTCGACTAGCGGGAGAGGGGAGCAGTACTTC. As protein: CASSVSTSGRGEQYF. The full variable domain, its missing parts supplied by reference TRBV9 and TRBJ2-7, is DSGVTQTPKHLITATGQRVTLRCSPRSGDLSVYWYQQSLDQGLQFLIQYYNGEERAKGNILERFSAQQFPDLHSELNLSSLELGDSALYFCASSVSTSGRGEQYFGPGTRLTVT.

The V gene is TRBV7-2, the J gene TRBJ1-2; the D gene is possibly TRBD1 (5 bases). The CDR3 is made up of 13 amino acids. V was shortened by 4 bases and J by 8 bases, with 14 bases between the two germline ends. Germline V lookup: CDR1 SGHTA, CDR2 FQGNSA. The CDR3 region is CASSSSQGLGYTF. The CDR3 DNA reads TGTGCCAGCAGCTCCTCCCAGGGTTTAGGCTACACCTTC. Full variable domain (rest looked up from reference TRBV7-2 and TRBJ1-2): GAGVSQSPSNKVTEKGKDVELRCDPISGHTALYWYRQSLGQGLEFLIYFQGNSAPDKSGLPSDRFSAERTGGSVSTLTIQRTQQEDSAVYLCASSSSQGLGYTFGSGTRLTVV.

This rearrangement joins TRBV9 to TRBJ1-3; weak D call: TRBD1 (5 bases). The germline V and J ends were trimmed by 4 bases and 0 bases, with 11 bases remaining between them. The V gene's germline CDR1 is SGDLS and CDR2 YYNGEE. This CDR3 has 15 amino acids. The CDR3 DNA follows: TGTGCCAGCAGCCCCCTAGACAGCTCTGGAAACACCATATATTTT. Encoded protein: CASSPLDSSGNTIYF.

V and J are TRBV5-4 and TRBJ1-1, with D uncertain. The germline V gene has CDR1 SGHNT and CDR2 YYREEE (reference sequence). There are 14 residues in the CDR3. The germline V and J ends were trimmed by 0 bases and 8 bases, with 14 bases remaining between them. The DNA of the CDR3 is TGTGCCAGCAGCTTGGCCGGTAGCGGTAGAGAAGCTTTCTTT. Amino acids: CASSLAGSGREAFF.

This sequence joins TRBV5-1 and TRBJ2-7; 9 positions match TRBD2. This CDR3 spans 17 amino acids. The junction had 12 bases not matched to a gene; V was cut back by 3 bases and J by 2 bases. CDR1 and CDR2 (germline): SGHRS, YFSETQ. The CDR3 DNA reads as TGCGCCAGCAGCTGGGGGGTTAGCGGGAGATCTCCCTACGAGCAGTACTTC. This sequence encodes CASSWGVSGRSPYEQYF.

V usage is TRBV2 and J usage is TRBJ2-5, with D possibly being TRBD2 (6 bases). Germline V gives CDR1 SNHLY, CDR2 FYNNEI. There are 14 residues in the CDR3. Trimming removed 5 bases from V and 2 bases from J, with 12 bases in between. For the CDR3, the DNA is TGTGCCAGCAGTCGGGACTCGGGACAAGAGACCCAGTACTTC. Amino acids: CASSRDSGQETQYF.

The J gene is TRBJ2-6, the V gene TRBV6-2 or TRBV6-3; D is undetermined. Per the germline V gene, CDR1 is MNHEY and CDR2 is SVGEGT. V was clipped by 6 bases and J by 1 base, with 10 bases between them. CDR3 size: 15 residues. The CDR3 coding sequence is TGTGCCAGCAGCGACCGGGTTTCTGGGGCCAACGTCCTGACTTTC. This codes for CASSDRVSGANVLTF.

In its sample, this clone was seen a few times. This sequence joins TRBV3-1 (or the pseudogene TRBV3-2) and TRBJ1-2, with no clear D. Trimming removed 1 base from V and 2 bases from J, with 11 bases in between. Germline-derived CDR1 and CDR2 are LGHDT and YNNKEL (reference sequence). This CDR3 contains 15 residues. For the CDR3, the DNA is TGTGCCAGCAGCCAAGGTAATGACTGGAACTATGGCTACACCTTC. As protein: CASSQGNDWNYGYTF.

This chain links TRBV19 with TRBJ2-1; weak D call: TRBD2 (5 bases). Trimming took off 0 bases at V and 2 bases at J, with 11 bases between the two ends. Looked up from germline, CDR1 is LNHDA and CDR2 is SQIVND (reference sequence). The CDR3 runs 16 residues. CDR3 nucleotides: TGTGCCAGTAGTATAGATCAGCGGACGACCTACAATGAGCAGTTCTTC. This gives the protein CASSIDQRTTYNEQFF.

In DNA form, the CDR3 reads TGTGCCAGTAGTACCCCGCCGACAGGGAGCTTCACCTTC. Its translation: CASSTPPTGSFTF. The rearrangement uses TRBV19 and TRBJ1-2; 7 bases fit TRBD1. The CDR3 spans 13 residues. Germline loops: CDR1 LNHDA, CDR2 SQIVND (reference sequence). V shed 4 bases, J shed 13 bases, and the junction held 12 bases outside the gene matches.

This chain uses TRBV7-3 with TRBJ2-1; no firm D call. The CDR3 is 14 amino acids. Germline V gene lookup returns CDR1 SGHTA and CDR2 FQGTGA. V was shortened by 5 bases and J by 10 bases, with 18 bases between the two germline ends. CDR3 nucleotide sequence: TGTGCCAGCAGCCCCGCTCGTTTGGTGCAGGAGCAGTTCTTC. Encoded protein: CASSPARLVQEQFF. The full variable domain, in which reference TRBV7-3 and TRBJ2-1 provide the parts outside the CDR3, is GAGVSQTPSNKVTEKGKYVELRCDPISGHTALYWYRQSLGQGPEFLIYFQGTGAADDSGLPNDRFFAVRPEGSVSTLKIQRTERGDSAVYLCASSPARLVQEQFFGPGTRLTVL.

V gene TRBV19 combines with J gene TRBJ1-5, with D possibly matching TRBD1 (5 bases). This CDR3 has 15 amino acids. Germline assignment: CDR1 LNHDA and CDR2 SQIVND (reference sequence). The V gene lost 6 bases and the J gene lost 1 base, with 13 bases spanning the gap. CDR3: CASRSQGISNQPQHF. The CDR3 DNA follows: TGTGCCAGTAGAAGCCAGGGAATCAGCAATCAGCCCCAGCATTTT.

The V call is TRBV2, the J call TRBJ2-5, with 9 bases identical to TRBD2. V shed 4 bases and J 5 bases; nucleotides not matched to a gene: 8. CDR1 SNHLY and CDR2 FYNNEI come from the germline V gene. The CDR3 extends over 15 amino acids. The CDR3 protein is CASSVGAGGEETQYF. Here the CDR3 DNA reads TGTGCCAGCAGTGTGGGGGCGGGAGGGGAGGAGACCCAGTACTTC.

This chain joins TRBV3-1 (or the pseudogene TRBV3-2) and TRBJ2-3; tentatively, D is TRBD1 (6 bases). The CDR3 covers 17 residues. CDR1 is LGHDT, CDR2 YNNKEL, per germline (reference sequence). The ends were cut back, 5 bases at V and 7 bases at J, with 25 bases in the middle. CDR3 nucleotide sequence: TGTGCCAGCAGCTTCCGAGTACAGGGACAAAGCTCGAATACGCAGTATTTT. It translates to CASSFRVQGQSSNTQYF.

The chain employs TRBV12-3 or TRBV12-4 and TRBJ2-5; no clear D gene. The V end lost 5 bases, the J end lost 5 bases, and 9 bases lay between the germline ends. The CDR3 spans 12 residues. Written as DNA, the CDR3 is TGTGCCAGCAGTATTCAACGGGAGACCCAGTACTTC. Protein product: CASSIQRETQYF.

A single count supports this clone. The chain has TRBV2 and TRBJ1-1; D gene uncertain. The V end was cut by 4 bases, the J end by 10 bases, with 10 bases between. CDR1 is SNHLY, CDR2 FYNNEI, per germline. The CDR3 covers 11 residues. CDR3 residues: CASSVSGRAFF. The CDR3, as DNA: TGTGCCAGCAGTGTGAGCGGCAGAGCTTTCTTT.

This clone was counted once. The chain joins TRBV6-1 to TRBJ1-5; TRBD1 agrees at 10 bases. The CDR3 runs 15 residues. Trimming cost V 2 bases and J 6 bases; bases outside gene matches: 4. Looked up from germline, CDR1 is MNHNS and CDR2 is SASEGT. The CDR3 DNA sequence: TGTGCCAGCAGTGAATCTTGGACAGGGGGTCAGCCCCAGCATTTT. Translating gives CASSESWTGGQPQHF.

This clone was recorded a few times. V and J are TRBV5-1 and TRBJ2-1, with D perhaps TRBD2 (6 bases). CDR1 SGHRS and CDR2 YFSETQ come from the germline V gene. Between the trimmed V and J ends, which lost 0 bases and 10 bases, there was a span of 17 bases. The CDR3 runs 15 residues. The CDR3 DNA sequence: TGCGCCAGCAGCTTGGACCATTGGGGGGTTGGAGAGCAGTTCTTC. This gives the protein CASSLDHWGVGEQFF.

The gene calls are TRBV7-2 and TRBJ1-3; 8 nucleotides match TRBD1. The junction had 4 bases not matched to a gene; V was cut back by 1 base and J by 2 bases. The germline V gene has CDR1 SGHTA and CDR2 FQGNSA. This CDR3 contains 16 residues. The CDR3 DNA reads TGTGCCAGCAGCTTAGTGGGGACAGGCCCTGGAAACACCATATATTTT. Its protein product is CASSLVGTGPGNTIYF. Full variable domain (remainder filled in from reference TRBV7-2 and TRBJ1-3): GAGVSQSPSNKVTEKGKDVELRCDPISGHTALYWYRQSLGQGLEFLIYFQGNSAPDKSGLPSDRFSAERTGGSVSTLTIQRTQQEDSAVYLCASSLVGTGPGNTIYFGEGSWLTVV.

The chain uses TRBV9 and TRBJ2-1, with D perhaps matching TRBD2 (5 bases). Trimming took off 3 bases at V and 2 bases at J, with 9 bases between the two ends. The germline V gene has CDR1 SGDLS and CDR2 YYNGEE. This CDR3 comprises 14 residues. CDR3 sequence reads: CASSGGSTYNEQFF. The CDR3 bases are TGTGCCAGCAGCGGAGGGTCAACCTACAATGAGCAGTTCTTC.